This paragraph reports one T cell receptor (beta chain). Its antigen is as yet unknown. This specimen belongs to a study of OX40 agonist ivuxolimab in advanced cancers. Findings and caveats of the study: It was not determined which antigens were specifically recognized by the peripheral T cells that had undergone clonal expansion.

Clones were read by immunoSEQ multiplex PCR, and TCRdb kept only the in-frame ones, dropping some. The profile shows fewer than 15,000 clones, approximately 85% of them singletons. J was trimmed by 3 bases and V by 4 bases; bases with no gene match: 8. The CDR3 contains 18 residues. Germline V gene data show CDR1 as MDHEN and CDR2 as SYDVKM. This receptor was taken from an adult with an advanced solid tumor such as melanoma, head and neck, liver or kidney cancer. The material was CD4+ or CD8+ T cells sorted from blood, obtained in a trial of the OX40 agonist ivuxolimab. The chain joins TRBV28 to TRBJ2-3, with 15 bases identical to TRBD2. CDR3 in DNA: TGTGCCAGCAGTTCACTTCGGGGGACTAGCGGGGGGACAGATACGCAGTATTTT. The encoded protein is CASSSLRGTSGGTDTQYF.